The T cell receptor beta chain described here comes from a study of CD8 T cells in ankylosing spondylitis. The TCR beta libraries were generated through quantitative 5'-RACE incorporating molecular barcodes. TCRdb ran MiXCR on the 5' RACE reads and lists one entry per CDR3 protein. The repertoire holds some 800,000 distinct CDR3 sequences, with 12% as singletons. A remark on this clonotype: Its specificity is unknown.

Study outcomes and limitations: Blood of patients with ankylosing spondylitis appeared to be characterized by a TCR beta motif of eight highly homologous variants. Clones that were linked to disease were CD8+ and were relatively rare in peripheral blood.

CDR1 is SGHTA and CDR2 is FQGNSA in the germline V gene. Unmatched junction bases numbered 3, after V lost 5 bases and J lost 4 bases. The CDR3 is made up of 14 amino acids. Sequenced: blood, either unsorted or a sorted T cell fraction (not recorded which). The chain couples TRBV7-2 to TRBJ2-7, with 12 bases lining up with TRBD2. The receptor was isolated from a male donor with ankylosing spondylitis. In nucleotides, the CDR3 is TGTGCCAGCAGCGCGACTAGCGGGAGATACGAGCAGTACTTC. Translated: CASSATSGRYEQYF.